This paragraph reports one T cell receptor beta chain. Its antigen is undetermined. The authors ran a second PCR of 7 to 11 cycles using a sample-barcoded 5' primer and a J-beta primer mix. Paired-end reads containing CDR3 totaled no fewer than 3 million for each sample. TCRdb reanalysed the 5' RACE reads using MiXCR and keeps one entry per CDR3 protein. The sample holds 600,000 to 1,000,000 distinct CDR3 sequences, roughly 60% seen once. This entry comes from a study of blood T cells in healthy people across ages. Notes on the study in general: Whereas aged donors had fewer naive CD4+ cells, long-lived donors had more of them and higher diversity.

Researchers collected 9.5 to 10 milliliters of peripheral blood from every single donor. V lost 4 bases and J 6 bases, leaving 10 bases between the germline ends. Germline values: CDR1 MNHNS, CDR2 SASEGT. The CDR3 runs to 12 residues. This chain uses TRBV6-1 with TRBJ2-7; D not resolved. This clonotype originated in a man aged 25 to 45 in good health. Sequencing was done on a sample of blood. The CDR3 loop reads CASSAGWSEQYF. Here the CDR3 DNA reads TGTGCCAGCAGTGCCGGGTGGAGCGAGCAGTACTTC.